Reported below is one T cell receptor beta chain. Its antigen is currently unknown. The CDR3 length is 16 residues. With V trimmed by 5 bases and J by 6 bases, 9 bases remained unmatched. Germline values: CDR1 SGHVS, CDR2 FQNEAQ. The data were obtained in a study of Ad26.COV2.S vaccination and SARS-CoV-2 variants. Study-level results: The study found similar non-spike TCR breadth in vaccine and placebo recipients. A substantial breadth of spike-specific CD8+ and CD4+ T cell responses after vaccination has been reported.

Assay: immunoSEQ multiplex PCR; the TCRdb copy retains only in-frame clones and omits some. The sample consists of approximately 410,000 clones, around 89% of them appearing once. Treatment reported: roughly 18 received Ad26.COV2.S at low or high dose, single or two shots; about 5 received placebo; per-sample allocation not given. Samples were taken on day 63 after the first vaccine or placebo injection. The vaccine antigen was prefusion-stabilized Wuhan SARS-CoV-2 spike. The chain links TRBV7-8 to TRBJ2-2; 10 bases are shared with TRBD1. The TCR sequence derives from a person between 18 and 65 years old who received the Ad26.COV2.S COVID-19 vaccine or a placebo. This sample comprised peripheral blood, obtained in a trial of Ad26.COV2.S vaccine versus placebo. CDR3 nucleotides: TGTGCCAGCAGCGACTGGGACAGGGGATTTGCCGGGGAGCTGTTTTTT. Encoded protein: CASSDWDRGFAGELFF. Full variable domain (remainder filled in from reference TRBV7-8 and TRBJ2-2): GAGVSQSPRYKVAKRGQDVALRCDPISGHVSLFWYQQALGQGPEFLTYFQNEAQLDKSGLPSDRFFAERPEGSVSTLKIQRTQQEDSAVYLCASSDWDRGFAGELFFGEGSRLTVL.